Presented here are 27 T cell receptor beta chains from one specimen sequenced in a study of cytomegalovirus exposure and HLA in healthy donors. The table came from immunoSEQ multiplex PCR; TCRdb's copy has only in-frame clones and leaves some out. The sample lists about 200,000 clones, around 90% occurring once. Sequencing was carried out using PBMCs. All receptors derive from a woman under 30 in good health and CMV-seropositive.

This sequence joins TRBV2 and TRBJ2-2; 7 bases match TRBD2. Germline CDR1 SNHLY, CDR2 FYNNEI. V was clipped by 5 bases and J by 0 bases; unmatched bases: 6. The CDR3 extends over 16 amino acids. The CDR3 region is CASSRLASANTGELFF. As DNA, the CDR3 is TGTGCCAGCAGTAGACTAGCCAGCGCGAACACCGGGGAGCTGTTTTTT.

The CDR3 nucleotides are TGTGCCAGCAGTGAACAGGGGGCGCATCCCCTCTATGGCTACACCTTC. Amino acids: CASSEQGAHPLYGYTF. This chain uses TRBV27 with TRBJ1-2; TRBD1 matches 9 bases. Germline-derived CDR1 and CDR2 are MNHEY and SMNVEV (reference sequence). V trimming: 5 bases; J trimming: 4 bases; junction bases outside the gene matches: 11. The CDR3 sequence is 16 residues long.

The chain links TRBV29-1 to TRBJ1-4; D might be TRBD1 (5 bases). The CDR3 extends over 15 amino acids. Germline V gene lookup returns CDR1 SQVTM and CDR2 ANQGSEA. V was clipped by 7 bases and J by 0 bases, with 15 bases between them. CDR3 in amino acids: CSAAGEAATNEKLFF. CDR3 DNA: TGCAGCGCTGCGGGGGAAGCTGCAACTAATGAAAAACTGTTTTTT.

J is TRBJ2-3 and V is TRBV5-1; 8 bases are shared with TRBD1. Trimming took 4 bases from V and 6 from J; bases not matched to a gene: 10. The CDR3 is 15 residues long. The germline V gene has CDR1 SGHRS and CDR2 YFSETQ. CDR3 sequence (DNA): TGCGCCAGCAGCCCCACTGGACAGGGTGGGGATACGCAGTATTTT. This encodes CASSPTGQGGDTQYF. Looking up the rest from reference TRBV5-1 and TRBJ2-3 gives the full variable domain: KAGVTQTPRYLIKTRGQQVTLSCSPISGHRSVSWYQQTPGQGLQFLFEYFSETQRNKGNFPGRFSGRQFSNSRSEMNVSTLELGDSALYLCASSPTGQGGDTQYFGPGTRLTVL.

The chain combines TRBV7-9 with TRBJ2-7; no clear D. This CDR3 comprises 13 residues. Germline V gene lookup returns CDR1 SEHNR and CDR2 FQNEAQ (reference sequence). V was shortened by 4 bases and J by 0 bases, with 7 bases between the two germline ends. The CDR3 spells CASSSSDSYEQYF. The CDR3 DNA reads TGTGCCAGCAGCTCATCAGACTCCTACGAGCAGTACTTC.

The rearrangement joins TRBV28 to TRBJ2-1; TRBD1 is a possible D gene (6 bases). The CDR3 has 12 residues. Trimming pared 7 bases from V and 10 bases from J, leaving 14 bases between. CDR1 is MDHEN, CDR2 SYDVKM, per germline. The CDR3 region is CASTQGFGEQFF. The CDR3 nucleotides are TGTGCCAGCACCCAGGGGTTCGGGGAGCAGTTCTTC.

For the CDR3, the DNA is TGCGCCAGCAGCCTCCGGGACAGCCTTTTCCACTGGTCCTCCTACAATGAGCAGTTCTTC. This codes for CASSLRDSLFHWSSYNEQFF. This sequence joins TRBV5-1 and TRBJ2-1, with 7 bases that match TRBD1. The germline V gene has CDR1 SGHRS and CDR2 YFSETQ. The CDR3 loop spans 20 amino acids. V lost 4 bases and J lost 0; bases outside the gene matches: 19.

The chain carries TRBV2 and TRBJ2-7; 8 bases agree with TRBD1. Germline-derived CDR1 and CDR2 are SNHLY and FYNNEI. The CDR3 has 15 residues. The J segment lost 1 base and the V segment lost 10 bases, leaving 12 bases of the junction unmatched. CDR3 nucleotide sequence: TGTGCCAACCCCAAGGGGCGGGACAGGTCCTACGAGCAGTACTTC. This gives the protein CANPKGRDRSYEQYF.

In this sample, this clone turned up a few times. The rearrangement links TRBV5-1 to TRBJ2-4; TRBD2 matches at 15 bases. In germline, CDR1 is SGHRS, CDR2 YFSETQ. V trimming: 4 bases; J trimming: 8 bases; junction bases outside the gene matches: 7. The CDR3 spans 16 residues. In DNA form, the CDR3 reads TGCGCCAGCAGCCCAGGACTAGCGGGAGGGTGGGACATTCAGTACTTC. The encoded protein is CASSPGLAGGWDIQYF. The entire variable domain, with the rest obtained from reference TRBV5-1 and TRBJ2-4, is as follows: KAGVTQTPRYLIKTRGQQVTLSCSPISGHRSVSWYQQTPGQGLQFLFEYFSETQRNKGNFPGRFSGRQFSNSRSEMNVSTLELGDSALYLCASSPGLAGGWDIQYFGAGTRLSVL.

The chain uses TRBV27 and TRBJ2-5; a weak D match, TRBD1 (5 bases). Germline lookup yields CDR1 MNHEY and CDR2 SMNVEV (reference sequence). The CDR3 contains 13 residues. The V and J ends lost 4 bases and 4 bases respectively, with 10 bases between them. CDR3 bases: TGTGCCAGCAGTTGGGGCTGGGGAGAGACCCAGTACTTC. It encodes CASSWGWGETQYF.

V gene TRBV6-1 combines with J gene TRBJ1-2, with D unclear. The V end lost 4 bases, the J end lost 8 bases, and 14 bases lay between the germline ends. Per germline, CDR1 MNHNS and CDR2 SASEGT. The CDR3 runs 13 residues. CDR3 sequence (DNA): TGTGCCAGCAGTGCCACAGACACACGGGGCTACACCTTC. It codes for CASSATDTRGYTF.

The table lists this clone with a few counts. V is TRBV6-5 and J is TRBJ2-7; D might be TRBD1 (6 bases). Germline V gives CDR1 MNHEY, CDR2 SVGAGI. The CDR3 is made up of 14 amino acids. The ends were cut back, 6 bases at V and 4 bases at J, with 16 bases in the middle. In nucleotides, the CDR3 is TGTGCCAGCAGCTCCGGGACACCCAGTTACGAGCAGTACTTC. This translates into CASSSGTPSYEQYF.

V usage is TRBV4-1 and J usage is TRBJ2-4, with TRBD2 matching over 7 bases. Per the germline V gene, CDR1 is MGHRA and CDR2 is YSYEKL. With 4 bases clipped from V and 5 bases from J, the junction kept 8 bases outside the gene matches. The length of the CDR3 is 15 residues. The CDR3 nucleotides are TGCGCCAGCAGCCGGAAGACTAGCCCCGAAAACATTCAGTACTTC. Amino acid sequence: CASSRKTSPENIQYF.

This chain uses TRBV11-2 with TRBJ1-3; 8 bases are shared with TRBD1. Germline V lookup: CDR1 SGHAT, CDR2 FQNNGV. The V segment lost 2 bases and the J segment 9 bases; nucleotides outside the gene matches: 9. This CDR3 has 15 residues. DNA of the CDR3: TGTGCCAGCAGCTTAAGGCGCGGACAGGGCGTCACCATATATTTT. It yields the protein CASSLRRGQGVTIYF.

The chain joins TRBV10-3 to TRBJ1-1; 7 bases agree with TRBD1. V gave up 8 bases and J gave up 0 bases; unmatched junction bases: 6. This CDR3 is built from 14 residues. Germline values: CDR1 ENHRY, CDR2 SYGVKD. CDR3 region: CAISGTAMNTEAFF. CDR3 in DNA: TGTGCCATCTCGGGGACAGCGATGAACACTGAAGCTTTCTTT.

The V gene is TRBV27, the J gene TRBJ1-1; 8 nucleotides agree with TRBD1. After removal of 5 bases from V and 10 bases from J, the junction contained 6 bases not matched to a gene. Germline CDR1 is MNHEY and CDR2 is SMNVEV (reference sequence). The CDR3 is 12 residues long. The CDR3 loop reads CASSDQGAGAFF. The DNA for the CDR3 is TGTGCCAGCAGTGACCAGGGGGCGGGAGCTTTCTTT.

The chain is built from TRBV4-1 and TRBJ2-7, with 9 bases aligning to TRBD2. CDR3 length: 13 residues. Trimming cost V 4 bases and J 3 bases; bases outside gene matches: 1. The germline gives CDR1 MGHRA, CDR2 YSYEKL. This CDR3 reads CASSLSGSYEQYF. DNA for the CDR3: TGCGCCAGCAGCCTTAGCGGGAGCTACGAGCAGTACTTC.

The CDR3 nucleotides are TGTGCCACCGGGACAGACAGGTCTAATCAGCCCCAGCATTTT. As protein: CATGTDRSNQPQHF. The chain recombines TRBV6-1 with TRBJ1-5, with 7 nucleotides matching TRBD1. Germline V CDR1 and CDR2: MNHNS, SASEGT. J lost 4 bases, V lost 10 bases, and 10 bases had no gene match. The CDR3 is made up of 14 amino acids.

The V call is TRBV13, the J call TRBJ2-5, with D possibly TRBD1 on 6 matching bases. The ends were cut back, 3 bases at V and 0 bases at J, with 11 bases in the middle. There are 15 residues in the CDR3. The germline gives CDR1 PRHDT, CDR2 FYEKMQ (reference sequence). This CDR3 is CASSFKGEYQETQYF. In nucleotides, the CDR3 is TGTGCCAGCAGCTTTAAGGGGGAGTACCAAGAGACCCAGTACTTC.

This chain links TRBV6-5 with TRBJ2-7; 14 bases agree with TRBD2. The germline CDR1 and CDR2 sequences are MNHEY and SVGAGI. The CDR3 length is 15 residues. J lost 4 bases, V lost 5 bases, and 4 bases had no gene match. The CDR3 region is CASSPGLAGGYEQYF. CDR3 nucleotide sequence: TGTGCCAGCAGTCCCGGACTAGCGGGAGGATACGAGCAGTACTTC.

The chain is built from TRBV27 and TRBJ1-2; D uncertain. CDR1 is MNHEY, CDR2 SMNVEV, per germline (reference sequence). The CDR3 has 13 residues. Trimming removed 3 bases at V and 4 bases at J, with 9 bases between. The CDR3 here is CASSFGLAYGYTF. The DNA for the CDR3 is TGTGCCAGCAGTTTCGGTCTAGCCTATGGCTACACCTTC.

The chain is built from TRBV18 and TRBJ2-2, with 7 bases matching TRBD1. This CDR3 has 16 residues. Germline V gene sequence: CDR1 KGHSH, CDR2 LQKENI. With V trimmed by 3 bases and J by 7 bases, 11 bases remained unmatched. The CDR3 spells CASSPRQGSLIGELFF. CDR3 DNA sequence: TGTGCCAGCTCACCTCGACAGGGATCTTTGATCGGGGAGCTGTTTTTT.

The genes are TRBV30 and TRBJ2-1; 10 positions agree with TRBD2. J lost 0 bases, V lost 0 bases, and 11 bases had no gene match. The CDR3 loop spans 19 amino acids. From germline, CDR1 is GTSNPN and CDR2 SVGIG (reference sequence). In nucleotides, the CDR3 is TGTGCCTGGAGTGTAGGGCTAGCGGGAGTTCTGCGCTCCTACAATGAGCAGTTCTTC. This codes for CAWSVGLAGVLRSYNEQFF.

This clone was counted once. Within the sample, other DNA sequences also encode this same CDR3. The V and J genes are TRBV7-9 and TRBJ2-1; TRBD2 matches at 10 bases. V lost 1 base to trimming and J lost 6 bases; unmatched junction nucleotides: 3. Germline V lookup: CDR1 SEHNR, CDR2 FQNEAQ (reference sequence). The CDR3 has 15 residues. The CDR3 region has the DNA TGTGCCAGCAGCTTAGGGTTAGCGGGAGGCAATGAGCAGTTCTTC. This codes for CASSLGLAGGNEQFF. The full variable domain, its missing parts supplied by reference TRBV7-9 and TRBJ2-1, is DTGVSQNPRHKITKRGQNVTFRCDPISEHNRLYWYRQTLGQGPEFLTYFQNEAQLEKSRLLSDRFSAERPKGSFSTLEIQRTEQGDSAMYLCASSLGLAGGNEQFFGPGTRLTVL.

J is TRBJ2-3 and V is TRBV27; 10 positions match TRBD1. Trimming removed 4 bases from V and 1 base from J; junction bases left unmatched: 2. The germline V gene encodes CDR1 MNHEY and CDR2 SMNVEV (reference sequence). CDR3 length equals 15 residues. The CDR3 region has the DNA TGTGCCAGCAGTTCCGGGACAGGGGGCACAGATACGCAGTATTTT. Protein product: CASSSGTGGTDTQYF.

This clone was detected once. V gene TRBV5-1 combines with J gene TRBJ2-7; TRBD2 agrees at 8 bases. Trimming removed 2 bases from V and 1 base from J; junction bases left unmatched: 2. The CDR3 loop spans 14 amino acids. In germline, CDR1 is SGHRS, CDR2 YFSETQ. CDR3 amino acids: CASSFGGGSYEQYF. CDR3 DNA: TGCGCCAGCAGCTTCGGGGGGGGGTCCTACGAGCAGTACTTC.

CDR3 coding DNA: TGTGCCAGCAGTTACTATGGGACAGGGGATCGTGGCTACACCTTC. Residues: CASSYYGTGDRGYTF. This chain connects TRBV6-5 to TRBJ1-2; 10 nucleotides agree with TRBD1. V lost 1 base, J lost 7 bases, and 6 bases stayed unmatched. Germline CDR1 MNHEY, CDR2 SVGAGI. This CDR3 has 15 residues.